These 21 T cell receptor beta chains came from one sample sequenced in a study of cytomegalovirus exposure and HLA in healthy donors (dated by TCRdb to the late 2010s). Receptor libraries were prepared by the immunoSEQ multiplex PCR assay. For the multiplex PCR, a mixture combining 60 forward primers for TCR Vbeta segments and 13 reverse primers for TCR Jbeta segments was used. TCRdb stores this immuneACCESS table with in-frame sequences only. Part of the clones is absent; in the studies checked, under half of the shortfall reflects unresolved V genes, and no reason is known for the rest. The sample records about 190,000 clones, over 70% of which are singletons. Less than 4% of the sample comes from the top ten. The sample taken for sequencing was PBMCs. Receptor source: a young woman in good health and CMV-seropositive.

This chain uses TRBV7-8 with TRBJ1-3; 7 positions match TRBD1. This CDR3 is 13 amino acids long. Looked up from germline, CDR1 is SGHVS and CDR2 is FQNEAQ. V was pared by 7 bases and J by 4 bases, with 4 bases of the junction left unmatched. In DNA form, the CDR3 reads TGTGCCAGCATGCTACAGGGGGGAAACACCATATATTTT. Its translation is CASMLQGGNTIYF.

The chain recombines TRBV28 with TRBJ1-2, with 8 bases aligning to TRBD1. Germline-derived CDR1 and CDR2 are MDHEN and SYDVKM. The trim removed 3 bases at V and 3 bases at J, leaving 6 bases unmatched. The CDR3 runs 15 residues. CDR3 loop: CASSFPNRGYYGYTF. CDR3 coding DNA: TGTGCCAGCAGTTTCCCAAACAGGGGGTACTATGGCTACACCTTC.

The chain is built from TRBV27 and TRBJ2-7; 10 bases agree with TRBD1. Per the germline V gene, CDR1 is MNHEY and CDR2 is SMNVEV (reference sequence). CDR3 length equals 13 residues. The J segment lost 4 bases and the V segment lost 4 bases, leaving 1 base of the junction unmatched. The chain's CDR3 is CASSSGQGYEQYF. CDR3 DNA sequence: TGTGCCAGCAGTTCGGGACAGGGGTACGAGCAGTACTTC.

The chain links TRBV28 to TRBJ1-6, with 7 bases matching TRBD1. Germline V gene lookup returns CDR1 MDHEN and CDR2 SYDVKM. The CDR3 loop spans 14 amino acids. V was clipped by 5 bases and J by 10 bases; unmatched bases: 8. CDR3 nucleotides: TGTGCCAGCAGTCTCCAGACAGGGTACTCACCCCTCCACTTT. It is translated as CASSLQTGYSPLHF.

A few counts support this clone. The genes are TRBV28 and TRBJ2-3; TRBD2 aligns across 13 bases. Germline CDR1 is MDHEN and CDR2 is SYDVKM. Trimming took 6 bases from V and 6 from J; bases not matched to a gene: 6. The CDR3 extends over 15 amino acids. CDR3 sequence (DNA): TGTGCCAGCAGCGTACTAGCGGGAGGGTCGGATACGCAGTATTTT. Its translation: CASSVLAGGSDTQYF.

The V and J genes are TRBV4-1 and TRBJ1-4; D remains ambiguous. Germline-derived CDR1 and CDR2 are MGHRA and YSYEKL. Trimming stripped 0 bases from V and 4 bases from J, with 12 bases between. This CDR3 region has 16 residues. The CDR3 bases are TGCGCCAGCAGCCAAGAGGCGGCAGCTTATAATGAAAAACTGTTTTTT. Translating gives CASSQEAAAYNEKLFF.

Only a few counts were recorded for this clone. This chain uses TRBV4-1 with TRBJ1-5; 10 bases line up with TRBD1. CDR3 length equals 16 residues. Germline CDR1 and CDR2: MGHRA and YSYEKL. V dropped 6 bases and J dropped 2; count of bases not matched to a gene: 7. CDR3 coding DNA: TGCGCCAGCAGAAACCTGACAGGGGGCGGCAATCAGCCCCAGCATTTT. This translates into CASRNLTGGGNQPQHF.

This chain links TRBV4-2 with TRBJ2-5; D not resolved. TRBJ2-7 explains the end of the DNA better; the J call may be wrong. The germline gives CDR1 LGHNA, CDR2 YNFKEQ. The CDR3 runs to 13 residues. The CDR3 here is CASSQASLYEQYF. The CDR3 DNA reads as TGTGCCAGCAGCCAAGCTAGTCTGTACGAGCAGTACTTC.

V gene TRBV7-2 combines with J gene TRBJ1-5, with a tentative D call TRBD1 (5 bases). Between the trimmed V and J ends, which lost 3 bases and 7 bases, there was a span of 10 bases. In germline, CDR1 is SGHTA, CDR2 FQGNSA. The CDR3 contains 13 residues. CDR3 bases: TGTGCCAGCAGCTTCACAGGCGACCAGCCCCAGCATTTT. Amino acid sequence: CASSFTGDQPQHF. The full variable domain, in which reference TRBV7-2 and TRBJ1-5 provide the parts outside the CDR3, is GAGVSQSPSNKVTEKGKDVELRCDPISGHTALYWYRQSLGQGLEFLIYFQGNSAPDKSGLPSDRFSAERTGGSVSTLTIQRTQQEDSAVYLCASSFTGDQPQHFGDGTRLSIL.

This chain joins TRBV5-1 and TRBJ2-2, with TRBD2 matching 7 bases. J gave up 2 bases and V 0 bases, and 7 bases lay outside the gene matches. The germline V gene encodes CDR1 SGHRS and CDR2 YFSETQ. This CDR3 contains 17 residues. The CDR3 nucleotides are TGCGCCAGCAGCTTGGGTTACGGGAGGACTAACACCGGGGAGCTGTTTTTT. It specifies CASSLGYGRTNTGELFF.

This clone turned up a few times. This rearrangement joins TRBV27 to TRBJ2-3; 13 bases align to TRBD2. With V trimmed by 2 bases and J by 2 bases, 1 base remained unmatched. Germline V CDR1 and CDR2: MNHEY, SMNVEV (reference sequence). The CDR3 has 16 residues. CDR3 residues: CASSLGTSGTTDTQYF. The CDR3 DNA follows: TGTGCCAGCAGTTTAGGGACTAGCGGGACCACAGATACGCAGTATTTT.

Only one count was recorded for this clone. The V and J genes are TRBV4-2 and TRBJ2-7, with TRBD2 identical over 9 bases. The CDR3 extends over 16 amino acids. The germline V gene encodes CDR1 LGHNA and CDR2 YNFKEQ. The junction had 13 bases not matched to a gene; V was cut back by 3 bases and J by 7 bases. The CDR3 DNA reads TGTGCCAGCAGCCAGGAGGAGTTAGCGGGAGCATGGGAGCAGTACTTC. It specifies CASSQEELAGAWEQYF.

This chain joins TRBV2 and TRBJ2-7, with TRBD2 identical over 8 bases. The CDR3 spans 15 residues. Germline V gene data show CDR1 as SNHLY and CDR2 as FYNNEI. Trimming at V came to 8 bases and at J to 0 bases, leaving 9 bases not matched to a gene. The CDR3: CASWGTSGSSYEQYF. The CDR3, as DNA: TGTGCCAGCTGGGGAACTAGCGGTTCCTCCTACGAGCAGTACTTC.

The V gene is TRBV6-5, the J gene TRBJ2-1; no definite D call. The CDR3 totals 15 residues. Germline lookup yields CDR1 MNHEY and CDR2 SVGAGI. V shed 7 bases and J shed 7 bases, with 20 bases lying between them. The CDR3 coding sequence is TGTGCCAGCACCCGGTCGTCACGTAAAATTAATGAGCAGTTCTTC. Protein sequence: CASTRSSRKINEQFF.

This chain joins TRBV11-2 and TRBJ2-3; possibly TRBD1 for D (7 bases). The CDR3 sequence is 12 residues long. Trimming cost V 8 bases and J 4 bases, with 10 bases left between them. Germline lookup yields CDR1 SGHAT and CDR2 FQNNGV. DNA of the CDR3: TGTGCCAGCGGAGGGGGCGCAGATACGCAGTATTTT. Its translation is CASGGGADTQYF.

This chain uses TRBV9 with TRBJ2-1; D possibly corresponds to TRBD2 (6 bases). Trimming removed 0 bases at V and 6 bases at J, with 16 bases between. Germline lookup yields CDR1 SGDLS and CDR2 YYNGEE. There are 16 residues in the CDR3. DNA for the CDR3: TGTGCCAGCAGCGTAGCTGAGGCGGGATGGGTCAATGAGCAGTTCTTC. Amino acids: CASSVAEAGWVNEQFF. The entire variable domain, with the rest obtained from reference TRBV9 and TRBJ2-1, is as follows: DSGVTQTPKHLITATGQRVTLRCSPRSGDLSVYWYQQSLDQGLQFLIQYYNGEERAKGNILERFSAQQFPDLHSELNLSSLELGDSALYFCASSVAEAGWVNEQFFGPGTRLTVL.

The chain is built from TRBV2 and TRBJ1-4, with 9 bases matching TRBD1. This CDR3 spans 13 amino acids. J gave up 8 bases and V 6 bases, and 4 bases lay outside the gene matches. CDR1 is SNHLY and CDR2 is FYNNEI in the germline V gene. The CDR3 DNA follows: TGTGCCAGCAGCTGGGACAGGGACGAAAAACTGTTTTTT. Protein sequence: CASSWDRDEKLFF.

This clone was seen just once. J is TRBJ2-1 and V is TRBV5-1; 8 bases fit TRBD2. The junction had 3 bases not matched to a gene; V was cut back by 0 bases and J by 4 bases. The CDR3 has 15 residues. Germline CDR1 SGHRS, CDR2 YFSETQ. CDR3 amino acids: CASSLDAGGYNEQFF. CDR3 DNA: TGCGCCAGCAGCTTGGATGCGGGAGGTTACAATGAGCAGTTCTTC. The full variable domain, with the rest looked up from reference TRBV5-1 and TRBJ2-1, is KAGVTQTPRYLIKTRGQQVTLSCSPISGHRSVSWYQQTPGQGLQFLFEYFSETQRNKGNFPGRFSGRQFSNSRSEMNVSTLELGDSALYLCASSLDAGGYNEQFFGPGTRLTVL.

This clone is a singleton in its sample. V usage is TRBV9 and J usage is TRBJ2-7, with 7 bases lining up with TRBD1. V lost 3 bases, J lost 7 bases, and 7 bases stayed unmatched. Germline CDR1 is SGDLS and CDR2 is YYNGEE. This CDR3 comprises 13 residues. CDR3: CASSAVTGQEQYF. CDR3 nucleotides: TGTGCCAGCAGCGCTGTGACAGGGCAGGAGCAGTACTTC. The full variable domain, in which reference TRBV9 and TRBJ2-7 provide the parts outside the CDR3, is DSGVTQTPKHLITATGQRVTLRCSPRSGDLSVYWYQQSLDQGLQFLIQYYNGEERAKGNILERFSAQQFPDLHSELNLSSLELGDSALYFCASSAVTGQEQYFGPGTRLTVT.

This chain's CDR3 is CASSWGGWGTSGYEQYF. The CDR3 DNA follows: TGCGCCAGCAGCTGGGGCGGATGGGGGACTAGCGGCTACGAGCAGTACTTC. This chain joins TRBV5-1 and TRBJ2-5, with 11 bases fitting TRBD2. The J call may be wrong; the DNA end is better matched by TRBJ2-7. CDR3 size: 17 residues. Germline loops: CDR1 SGHRS, CDR2 YFSETQ.

The chain is built from TRBV7-2 and TRBJ2-7; the D gene is possibly TRBD1 (7 bases). The CDR3 contains 14 residues. The germline V gene encodes CDR1 SGHTA and CDR2 FQGNSA. The germline V and J ends were trimmed by 5 bases and 1 base, with 12 bases remaining between them. The CDR3 sequence is CASSVAGGSYEQYF. The CDR3 bases are TGTGCCAGCAGCGTGGCAGGGGGGTCCTACGAGCAGTACTTC.